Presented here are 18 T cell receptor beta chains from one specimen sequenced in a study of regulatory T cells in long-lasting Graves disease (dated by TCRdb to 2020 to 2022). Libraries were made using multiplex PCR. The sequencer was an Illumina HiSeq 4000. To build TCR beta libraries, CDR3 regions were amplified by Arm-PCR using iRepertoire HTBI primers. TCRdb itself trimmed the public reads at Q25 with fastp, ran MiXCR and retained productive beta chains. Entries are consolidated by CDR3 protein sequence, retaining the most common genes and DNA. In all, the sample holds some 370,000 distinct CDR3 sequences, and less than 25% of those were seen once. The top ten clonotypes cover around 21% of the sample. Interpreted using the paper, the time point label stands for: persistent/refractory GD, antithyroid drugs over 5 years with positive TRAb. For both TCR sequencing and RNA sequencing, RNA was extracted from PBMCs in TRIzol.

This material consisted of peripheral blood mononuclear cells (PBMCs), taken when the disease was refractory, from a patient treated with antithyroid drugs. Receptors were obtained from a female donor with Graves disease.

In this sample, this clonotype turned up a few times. The CDR3 nucleotides read TGTGCCAGCAGTTACGAGGCAGGGAAGCCCCAGCATTTT. Its translation: CASSYEAGKPQHF. The V call is TRBV6-2 or TRBV6-3, the J call TRBJ1-5; D possibly corresponds to TRBD1 (5 bases). The CDR3 consists of 13 residues. Trimming left V 2 bases short and J 8 bases short, with 10 bases between. Germline CDR1 MNHEY, CDR2 SVGEGT.

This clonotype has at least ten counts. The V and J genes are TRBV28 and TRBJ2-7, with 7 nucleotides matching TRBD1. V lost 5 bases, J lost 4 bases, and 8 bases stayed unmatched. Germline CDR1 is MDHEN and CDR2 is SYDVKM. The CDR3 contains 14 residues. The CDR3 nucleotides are TGTGCCAGCAGTAGACAGGGAAGGGGGTACGAGCAGTACTTC. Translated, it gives CASSRQGRGYEQYF. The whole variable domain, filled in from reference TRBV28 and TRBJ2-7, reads DVKVTQSSRYLVKRTGEKVFLECVQDMDHENMFWYRQDPGLGLRLIYFSYDVKMKEKGDIPEGYSVSREKKERFSLILESASTNQTSMYLCASSRQGRGYEQYFGPGTRLTVT.

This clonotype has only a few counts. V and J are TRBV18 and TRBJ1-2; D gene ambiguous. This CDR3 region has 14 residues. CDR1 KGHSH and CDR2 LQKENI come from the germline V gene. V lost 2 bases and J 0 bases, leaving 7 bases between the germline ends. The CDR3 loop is CASSPVQTNYGYTF. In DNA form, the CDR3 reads TGTGCCAGCTCACCAGTCCAGACTAACTATGGCTACACCTTC.

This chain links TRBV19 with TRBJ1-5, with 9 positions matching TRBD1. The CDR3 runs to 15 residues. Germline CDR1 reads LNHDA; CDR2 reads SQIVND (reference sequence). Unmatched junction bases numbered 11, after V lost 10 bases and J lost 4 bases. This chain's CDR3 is CATAKGTGQNQPQHF. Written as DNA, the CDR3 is TGTGCCACCGCGAAAGGGACAGGGCAGAATCAGCCCCAGCATTTT. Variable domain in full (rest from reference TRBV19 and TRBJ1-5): DGGITQSPKYLFRKEGQNVTLSCEQNLNHDAMYWYRQDPGQGLRLIYYSQIVNDFQKGDIAEGYSVSREKKESFPLTVTSAQKNPTAFYLCATAKGTGQNQPQHFGDGTRLSIL.

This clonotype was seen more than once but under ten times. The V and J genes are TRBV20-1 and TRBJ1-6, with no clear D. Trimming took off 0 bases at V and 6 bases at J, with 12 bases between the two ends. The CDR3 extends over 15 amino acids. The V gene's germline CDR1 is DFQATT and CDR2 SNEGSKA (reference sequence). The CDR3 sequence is CSARDSADPNSPLHF. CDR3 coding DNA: TGCAGTGCTAGAGATTCAGCGGATCCTAATTCACCCCTCCACTTT.

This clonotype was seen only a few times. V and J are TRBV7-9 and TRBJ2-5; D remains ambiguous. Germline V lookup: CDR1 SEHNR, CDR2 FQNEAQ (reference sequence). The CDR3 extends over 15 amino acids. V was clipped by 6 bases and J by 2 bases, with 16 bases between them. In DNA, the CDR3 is TGTGCCAGCAGACCAGTACAGCCTAATCAAGAGACCCAGTACTTC. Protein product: CASRPVQPNQETQYF.

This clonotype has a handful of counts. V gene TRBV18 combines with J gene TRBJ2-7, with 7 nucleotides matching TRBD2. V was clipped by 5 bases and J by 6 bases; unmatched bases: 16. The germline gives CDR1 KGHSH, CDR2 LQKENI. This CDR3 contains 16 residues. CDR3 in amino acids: CASSTNVSGGIAEQYF. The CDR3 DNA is TGTGCCAGCTCAACAAACGTTTCGGGGGGAATTGCCGAGCAGTACTTC.

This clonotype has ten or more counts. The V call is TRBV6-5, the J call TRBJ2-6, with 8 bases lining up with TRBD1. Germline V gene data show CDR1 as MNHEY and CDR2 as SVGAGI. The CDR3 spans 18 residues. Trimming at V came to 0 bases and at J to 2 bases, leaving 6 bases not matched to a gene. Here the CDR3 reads CASSYSLGQAAGANVLTF. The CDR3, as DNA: TGTGCCAGCAGTTACTCGCTGGGACAGGCAGCTGGGGCCAACGTCCTGACTTTC.

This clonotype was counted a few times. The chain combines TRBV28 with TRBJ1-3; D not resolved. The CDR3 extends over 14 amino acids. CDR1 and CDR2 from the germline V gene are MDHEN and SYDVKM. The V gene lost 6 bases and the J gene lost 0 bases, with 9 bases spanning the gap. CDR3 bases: TGTGCCAGCAGCCCCGCGGTCTCTGGAAACACCATATATTTT. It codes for CASSPAVSGNTIYF. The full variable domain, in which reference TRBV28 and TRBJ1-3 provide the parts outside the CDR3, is DVKVTQSSRYLVKRTGEKVFLECVQDMDHENMFWYRQDPGLGLRLIYFSYDVKMKEKGDIPEGYSVSREKKERFSLILESASTNQTSMYLCASSPAVSGNTIYFGEGSWLTVV.

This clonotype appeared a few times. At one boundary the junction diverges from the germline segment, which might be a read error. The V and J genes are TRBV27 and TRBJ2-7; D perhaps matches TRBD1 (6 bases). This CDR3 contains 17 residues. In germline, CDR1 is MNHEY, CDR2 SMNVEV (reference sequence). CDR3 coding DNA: TGTGCCAGCAGTTTAGCTTCCGGGACACCTAGCTCCTACGAGCAGTACTTT. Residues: CASSLASGTPSSYEQYF.

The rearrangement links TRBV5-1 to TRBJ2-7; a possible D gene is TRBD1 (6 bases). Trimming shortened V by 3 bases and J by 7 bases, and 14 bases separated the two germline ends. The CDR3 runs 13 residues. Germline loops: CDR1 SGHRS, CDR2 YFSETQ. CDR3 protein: CASSSTGLWEQYF. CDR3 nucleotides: TGCGCCAGCAGCTCCACAGGGCTGTGGGAGCAGTACTTC.

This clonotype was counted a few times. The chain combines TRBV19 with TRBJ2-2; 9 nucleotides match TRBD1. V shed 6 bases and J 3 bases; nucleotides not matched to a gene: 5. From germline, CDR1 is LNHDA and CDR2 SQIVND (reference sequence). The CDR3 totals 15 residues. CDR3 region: CASREQGADTGELFF. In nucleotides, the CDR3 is TGTGCCAGTAGAGAACAGGGGGCCGACACCGGGGAGCTGTTTTTT.

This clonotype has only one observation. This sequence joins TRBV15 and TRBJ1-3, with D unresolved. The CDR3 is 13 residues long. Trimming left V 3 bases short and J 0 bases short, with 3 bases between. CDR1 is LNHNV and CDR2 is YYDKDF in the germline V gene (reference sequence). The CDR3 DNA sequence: TGTGCCACCAGCAGTAACTCTGGAAACACCATATATTTT. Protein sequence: CATSSNSGNTIYF.

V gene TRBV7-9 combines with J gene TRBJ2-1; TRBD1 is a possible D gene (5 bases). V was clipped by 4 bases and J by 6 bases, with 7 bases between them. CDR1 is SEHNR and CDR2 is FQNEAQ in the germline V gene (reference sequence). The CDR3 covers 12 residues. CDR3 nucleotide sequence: TGTGCCAGCAGCTCACAGGTCAATGAGCAGTTCTTC. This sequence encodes CASSSQVNEQFF.

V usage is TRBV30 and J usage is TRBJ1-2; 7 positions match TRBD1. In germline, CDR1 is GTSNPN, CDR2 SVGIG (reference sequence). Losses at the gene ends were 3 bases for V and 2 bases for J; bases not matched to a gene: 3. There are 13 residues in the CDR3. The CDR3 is CAWRKGANYGYTF. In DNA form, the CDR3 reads TGTGCCTGGAGGAAGGGGGCAAACTATGGCTACACCTTC. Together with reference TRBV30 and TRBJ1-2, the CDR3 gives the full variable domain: SQTIHQWPATLVQPVGSPLSLECTVEGTSNPNLYWYRQAAGRGLQLLFYSVGIGQISSEVPQNLSASRPQDRQFILSSKKLLLSDSGFYLCAWRKGANYGYTFGSGTRLTVV.

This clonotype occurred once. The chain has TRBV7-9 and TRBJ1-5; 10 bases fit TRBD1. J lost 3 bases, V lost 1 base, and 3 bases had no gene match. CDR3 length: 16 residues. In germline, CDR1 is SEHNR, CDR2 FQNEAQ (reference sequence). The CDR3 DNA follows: TGTGCCAGCAGCTTAGGGACAGGGGGGAACAATCAGCCCCAGCATTTT. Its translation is CASSLGTGGNNQPQHF.

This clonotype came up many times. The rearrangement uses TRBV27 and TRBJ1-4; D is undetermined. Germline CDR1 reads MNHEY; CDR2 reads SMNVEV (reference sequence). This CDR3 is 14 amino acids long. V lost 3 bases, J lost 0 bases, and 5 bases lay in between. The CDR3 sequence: CASSLEATNEKLFF. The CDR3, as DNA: TGTGCCAGCAGTTTGGAGGCAACTAATGAAAAACTGTTTTTT.

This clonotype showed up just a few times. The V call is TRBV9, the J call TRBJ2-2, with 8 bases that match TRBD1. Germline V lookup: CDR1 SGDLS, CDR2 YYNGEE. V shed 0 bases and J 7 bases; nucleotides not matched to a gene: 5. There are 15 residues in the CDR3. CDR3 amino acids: CASSVGTGGIGELFF. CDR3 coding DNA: TGTGCCAGCAGCGTAGGAACAGGGGGTATCGGGGAGCTGTTTTTT. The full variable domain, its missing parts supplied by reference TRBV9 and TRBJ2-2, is DSGVTQTPKHLITATGQRVTLRCSPRSGDLSVYWYQQSLDQGLQFLIQYYNGEERAKGNILERFSAQQFPDLHSELNLSSLELGDSALYFCASSVGTGGIGELFFGEGSRLTVL.